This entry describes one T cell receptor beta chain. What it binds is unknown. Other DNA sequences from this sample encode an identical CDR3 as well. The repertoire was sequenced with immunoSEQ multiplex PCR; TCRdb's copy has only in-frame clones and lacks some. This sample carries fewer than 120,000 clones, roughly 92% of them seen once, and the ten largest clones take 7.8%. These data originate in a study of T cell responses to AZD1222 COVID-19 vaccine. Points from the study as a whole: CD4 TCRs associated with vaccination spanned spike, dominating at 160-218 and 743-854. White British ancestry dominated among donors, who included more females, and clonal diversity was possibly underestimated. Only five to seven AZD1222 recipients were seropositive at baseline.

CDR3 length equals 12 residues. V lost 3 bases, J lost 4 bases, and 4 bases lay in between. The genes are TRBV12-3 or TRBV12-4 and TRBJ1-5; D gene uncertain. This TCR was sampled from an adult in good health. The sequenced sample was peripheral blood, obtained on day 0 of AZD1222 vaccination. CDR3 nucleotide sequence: TGTGCCAGCAGTTTCGTTAATCAGCCCCAGCATTTT. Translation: CASSFVNQPQHF.